This T cell receptor (beta chain) was captured by sequencing in a study of T-cell memory formation after mild COVID-19. TCRdb fed the 5' RACE reads into MiXCR, producing one record per CDR3 protein. The table lists nearly 250,000 distinct CDR3 sequences, roughly 14% of them singletons. This clonotype has at least ten counts. Its target is not known. Study results and caveats: Clones that contracted clustered mainly in CM and EM if CD4+ and in EMRA if CD8+. Clones that got smaller from day 15 to 85 had even CD4/CD8, while clones growing later tipped toward CD4+.

Material: PBMCs or a T cell subset sorted from them (not recorded which). This receptor was taken from an adult woman who had mild COVID-19 (a few samples of this study predate the infection). Cell type and time point are not known.

The CDR3 reads CASSTRTDTQYF. The CDR3 coding sequence is TGTGCCAGCAGCACCCGGACTGATACGCAGTATTTT. The chain uses TRBV7-2 and TRBJ2-3; maybe TRBD2 (5 bases). Germline CDR1 and CDR2: SGHTA and FQGNSA. This CDR3 spans 12 amino acids. The ends were cut back, 5 bases at V and 6 bases at J, with 9 bases in the middle.